This is a list of T cell receptor beta chains from one sample in a study of Graves' ophthalmopathy and Graves' hyperthyroidism. In TCRdb, the multiplex PCR reads were re-called with MiXCR into one record per CDR3 protein. The sample shows more than 1,000,000 distinct CDR3 sequences, 35% to 40% of them seen only once. Sequenced sample: peripheral blood or thyroid tissue (not recorded which). These receptors were obtained from an adult man with Graves' hyperthyroidism. CDR3s include the opening cysteine and the closing phenylalanine or tryptophan. A D gene is named only where the DNA matches it firmly. Expanded clones get a size class; other rows say once, few or many, or leave the size out.

J gene | clone size | V gene | D gene | CDR3 protein | CDR3 DNA
TRBJ1-2 | . | TRBV11-2 | TRBD1 | CASSAATGVGYTF | TGTGCCAGCAGCGCAGCGACAGGGGTCGGCTACACCTTC
TRBJ1-3 | . | TRBV4-3 | TRBD1 | CASSQEPGQYSGNTIYF | TGCGCCAGCAGCCAAGAGCCGGGACAGTACTCTGGAAACACCATATATTTT
TRBJ1-2 | many | TRBV6-5 | . | CASSYVRGGRGYTF | TGTGCCAGCAGTTACGTCCGGGGGGGTCGTGGCTACACCTTC
TRBJ1-2 | many | TRBV2 | TRBD1 | CASRGGTDNYGYTF | TGTGCCAGCAGGGGAGGGACAGACAACTATGGCTACACCTTC
TRBJ1-2 | . | TRBV7-9 | . | CASSLEVETGGYGYTF | TGTGCCAGCAGCTTAGAAGTGGAAACAGGTGGCTATGGCTACACCTTC
TRBJ1-4 | . | TRBV12-3/TRBV12-4 | TRBD1 | CASMIDRGHTGKLFF | TGTGCCAGCATGATAGACAGGGGGCATACCGGAAAACTGTTTTTT
TRBJ1-2 | few | TRBV5-1 | . | CASSWTAQGRGYTF | TGCGCCAGCAGCTGGACAGCGCAGGGTAGGGGCTACACCTTC
TRBJ1-2 | many | TRBV11-2 | TRBD1 | CASSLDRDYGYTF | TGTGCCAGCAGTCTAGACAGGGACTATGGCTACACCTTC
TRBJ2-5 | few | TRBV29-1 | . | CSFERSYQETQYF | TGCAGCTTTGAGCGGTCGTACCAAGAGACCCAGTACTTC
TRBJ2-3 | . | TRBV15 | TRBD2 | CATSSRGGTSGIGRTDTQYF | TGTGCCACCAGCTCTCGCGGGGGGACTAGCGGGATCGGTAGGACAGATACGCAGTATTTT
TRBJ2-5 | once | TRBV30 | . | CAWSGDGWGETQYF | TGTGCCTGGAGTGGGGACGGCTGGGGGGAGACCCAGTACTTC
TRBJ1-4 | many | TRBV4-3 | TRBD1 | CASSQAGTGNEKLFF | TGCGCCAGCAGCCAGGCCGGGACAGGGAATGAAAAACTGTTTTTT
TRBJ2-7 | . | TRBV12-3/TRBV12-4 | . | CASSRVSRQSSPSYEQYF | TGTGCCAGCAGCCGCGTCTCGCGCCAGTCCTCACCTTCCTACGAGCAGTACTTC
TRBJ2-7 | many | TRBV20-1 | TRBD1 | CSPGQGASGEQYF | TGCAGCCCGGGACAGGGGGCCTCGGGGGAGCAGTACTTC
TRBJ1-1 | many | TRBV19 | . | CASSAGQIITEAFF | TGTGCCAGTAGCGCTGGACAGATCATCACTGAAGCTTTCTTT
TRBJ2-5 | . | TRBV15 | TRBD2 | CATSSLAGMETQYF | TGTGCCACCAGCTCACTAGCGGGTATGGAGACCCAGTACTTC
TRBJ2-7 | . | TRBV18 | TRBD1 | CASSQDRGLVYEQYF | TGTGCCAGCTCACAGGACAGGGGGCTGGTCTACGAGCAGTACTTC
TRBJ2-2 | . | TRBV9 | . | CASSVAWGF | TGTGCCAGCAGCGTAGCTTGGGGTTTT
TRBJ2-5 | many | TRBV7-8 | . | CASSLEGWETQYF | TGTGCCAGCAGCTTGGAGGGGTGGGAGACCCAGTACTTC
TRBJ1-6 | many | TRBV7-2 | . | CASSSGASYSPLHF | TGTGCCAGCAGCTCAGGGGCCTCGTATTCACCCCTCCACTTT
TRBJ2-2 | . | TRBV5-1 | TRBD2 | CASSSWTSGSRTGELFF | TGCGCCAGCAGCTCCTGGACTAGCGGGAGTCGGACCGGGGAGCTGTTTTTT
TRBJ2-5 | many | TRBV29-1 | . | CSLSAGQETQYF | TGCAGCCTCTCAGCGGGCCAAGAGACCCAGTACTTC
TRBJ1-5 | many | TRBV5-1 | . | CASSLSTGHQPQHF | TGCGCCAGCAGCTTGTCGACAGGTCATCAGCCCCAGCATTTT
TRBJ2-7 | many | TRBV7-2 | TRBD2 | CASSGGLAAPWEQYF | TGTGCCAGCAGCGGGGGACTAGCGGCACCTTGGGAGCAGTACTTC
TRBJ1-6 | . | TRBV27 | . | CASSYGSNNSPLHF | TGTGCCAGCAGTTACGGGAGTAATAATTCACCCCTCCACTTT
TRBJ1-5 | . | TRBV2 | TRBD1 | CASTLTGSSNQPQHF | TGTGCCAGCACCCTGACAGGGTCAAGCAATCAGCCCCAGCATTTT
TRBJ2-7 | . | TRBV4-3 | TRBD2 | CASSQGVLAGVYEQYF | TGCGCCAGCAGCCAAGGTGTACTAGCGGGGGTCTACGAGCAGTACTTC
TRBJ2-7 | . | TRBV5-8 | . | CACSISVEYEQYF | TGTGCCTGCAGCATCTCGGTGGAATACGAGCAGTACTTC
TRBJ1-3 | . | TRBV15 | . | CATSRDQGNTIYF | TGTGCCACCAGCAGAGATCAGGGAAACACCATATATTTT
TRBJ2-3 | . | TRBV20-1 | TRBD2 | CSARDWGRATDTQYF | TGCAGTGCTAGAGATTGGGGGAGGGCCACAGATACGCAGTATTTT
TRBJ1-1 | . | TRBV6-5 | TRBD1 | CASSLSLRQGAIEAFF | TGTGCCAGCAGTTTGTCATTGCGGCAGGGGGCTATTGAAGCTTTCTTT
TRBJ1-5 | once | TRBV15 | . | CATSRAGAQRGNQPQHF | TGTGCCACCAGCAGAGCTGGGGCACAACGGGGCAATCAGCCCCAGCATTTT
TRBJ1-5 | . | TRBV10-2 | . | CASSELRGQPQHF | TGCGCCAGCAGTGAGCTGCGGGGGCAGCCCCAGCATTTT
TRBJ2-5 | . | TRBV10-3 | . | CATANANQPQYF | TGTGCCACTGCAAACGCTAATCAGCCCCAGTACTTC
TRBJ2-5 | few | TRBV6-2/TRBV6-3 | . | CASRLAGTQYF | TGTGCCAGCAGACTCGCGGGGACCCAGTACTTC
TRBJ2-2 | once | TRBV5-1 | . | CASSRDVNGELFF | TGCGCCAGCAGTCGGGACGTAAACGGGGAGCTGTTTTTT
TRBJ2-2 | many | TRBV12-3/TRBV12-4 | TRBD1 | CASSPRDRDTGELFF | TGTGCCAGCAGTCCCAGGGACAGGGACACCGGGGAGCTGTTTTTT
TRBJ1-2 | many | TRBV19 | . | CASRRILGYGYTF | TGTGCCAGTAGAAGGATCCTTGGCTATGGCTACACCTTC
TRBJ1-5 | . | TRBV15 | TRBD1 | CATSTGTGANQPQHF | TGTGCCACCAGCACCGGGACAGGGGCCAATCAGCCCCAGCATTTT
TRBJ2-5 | few | TRBV9 | TRBD2 | CASSAGGLAGGLETQYF | TGTGCCAGCAGCGCCGGGGGACTAGCGGGAGGATTGGAGACCCAGTACTTC
TRBJ2-7 | . | TRBV6-5 | . | CASSPPPTRQRNYEQYF | TGTGCCAGCAGTCCACCGCCCACCCGGCAGAGAAACTACGAGCAGTACTTC
TRBJ1-1 | few | TRBV7-6 | . | CASKKGFTNTEAFF | TGTGCCAGCAAGAAAGGCTTTACGAACACTGAAGCTTTCTTT
TRBJ2-5 | few | TRBV18 | TRBD1 | CASSPGQDVQETQYF | TGTGCCAGCTCCCCGGGACAGGACGTACAAGAGACCCAGTACTTC
TRBJ2-7 | many | TRBV14 | TRBD1 | CASSPWTGSEQYF | TGTGCCAGCAGCCCGTGGACAGGGAGCGAGCAGTACTTC
TRBJ1-1 | . | TRBV10-3 | . | CASSYVWGTEAFF | TGTGCCAGCAGTTACGTGTGGGGGACTGAAGCTTTCTTT
TRBJ1-1 | few | TRBV4-1 | . | CASTPADRGYAEAFF | TGCGCCAGCACCCCGGCGGACAGAGGGTACGCTGAAGCTTTCTTT
TRBJ1-3 | . | TRBV25-1 | . | CASSDPNVRGGAGIYF | TGTGCCAGCAGTGACCCCAACGTCAGGGGAGGGGCCGGCATATATTTT
TRBJ1-1 | many | TRBV20-1 | . | CSASNFGAEAFF | TGCAGTGCTAGTAACTTCGGGGCTGAAGCTTTCTTT
TRBJ2-5 | many | TRBV20-1 | . | CSASLSWRGTETQYF | TGCAGTGCTAGTCTTTCGTGGAGAGGGACGGAGACCCAGTACTTC
TRBJ1-2 | . | TRBV10-3 | TRBD1 | CAIRTGHNYGYTF | TGTGCCATCCGGACAGGGCATAACTATGGCTACACCTTC
TRBJ1-4 | . | TRBV19 | . | CASSPDSPNEKLFF | TGTGCCAGTAGCCCGGACAGTCCAAATGAAAAACTGTTTTTT
TRBJ2-2 | . | TRBV12-3/TRBV12-4 | . | CASSRGLPGELFF | TGTGCCAGCAGCCGGGGACTCCCCGGGGAGCTGTTTTTT
TRBJ1-1 | once | TRBV10-3 | . | CAISEAGSSGGKAFF | TGTGCCATCAGTGAGGCAGGGTCTAGTGGCGGCAAAGCTTTCTTT
TRBJ1-6 | many | TRBV11-2 | . | CASRRGQNPNSPLHF | TGTGCCAGCAGACGAGGACAGAACCCTAATTCACCCCTCCACTTT
TRBJ1-2 | many | TRBV7-9 | . | CASSLPIQGRGYTF | TGTGCCAGCAGCTTACCAATCCAGGGGAGAGGCTACACCTTC
TRBJ2-5 | many | TRBV29-1 | . | CSVDWGLGETQYF | TGCAGCGTTGATTGGGGGCTTGGGGAGACCCAGTACTTC
TRBJ2-7 | . | TRBV7-2 | TRBD2 | CASSSSAGAYEQYF | TGTGCCAGCAGCTCCTCAGCGGGAGCCTACGAGCAGTACTTC
TRBJ2-5 | many | TRBV5-1 | . | CASSPDSPKETQYF | TGCGCCAGCAGTCCGGACTCACCGAAAGAGACCCAGTACTTC
TRBJ1-1 | many | TRBV6-5 | . | CASRRGGNTEAFF | TGTGCCAGCAGACGGGGAGGGAACACTGAAGCTTTCTTT